This T cell receptor beta chain was obtained from a study of Graves' ophthalmopathy and Graves' hyperthyroidism. Study context: Stable hyperthyroidism denotes an absence of ophthalmopathy throughout 18 months of follow-up.

Germline V lookup: CDR1 SNHLY, CDR2 FYNNEI. This CDR3 is built from 15 residues. The V segment lost 7 bases and the J segment 8 bases; nucleotides outside the gene matches: 13. The study amplified TCR beta CDR3 regions using RNA transcripts. HTBI-primed first-round RT-PCR preceded second-round multiplex PCR. TCRdb reanalysed the multiplex PCR reads using MiXCR and keeps one entry per CDR3 protein. The sample has about 1.1 million distinct CDR3 sequences, 35% to 45% seen once. The TCR sequence derives from an adult man with Graves' hyperthyroidism. The specimen sequenced was peripheral blood or thyroid tissue (not recorded which). The chain combines TRBV2 with TRBJ1-2, with 10 bases lining up with TRBD1. In DNA, the CDR3 is TGTGCCAGCATCACCCCCGGGACAGGGGAGGAAGGCTACACCTTC. Translated: CASITPGTGEEGYTF.